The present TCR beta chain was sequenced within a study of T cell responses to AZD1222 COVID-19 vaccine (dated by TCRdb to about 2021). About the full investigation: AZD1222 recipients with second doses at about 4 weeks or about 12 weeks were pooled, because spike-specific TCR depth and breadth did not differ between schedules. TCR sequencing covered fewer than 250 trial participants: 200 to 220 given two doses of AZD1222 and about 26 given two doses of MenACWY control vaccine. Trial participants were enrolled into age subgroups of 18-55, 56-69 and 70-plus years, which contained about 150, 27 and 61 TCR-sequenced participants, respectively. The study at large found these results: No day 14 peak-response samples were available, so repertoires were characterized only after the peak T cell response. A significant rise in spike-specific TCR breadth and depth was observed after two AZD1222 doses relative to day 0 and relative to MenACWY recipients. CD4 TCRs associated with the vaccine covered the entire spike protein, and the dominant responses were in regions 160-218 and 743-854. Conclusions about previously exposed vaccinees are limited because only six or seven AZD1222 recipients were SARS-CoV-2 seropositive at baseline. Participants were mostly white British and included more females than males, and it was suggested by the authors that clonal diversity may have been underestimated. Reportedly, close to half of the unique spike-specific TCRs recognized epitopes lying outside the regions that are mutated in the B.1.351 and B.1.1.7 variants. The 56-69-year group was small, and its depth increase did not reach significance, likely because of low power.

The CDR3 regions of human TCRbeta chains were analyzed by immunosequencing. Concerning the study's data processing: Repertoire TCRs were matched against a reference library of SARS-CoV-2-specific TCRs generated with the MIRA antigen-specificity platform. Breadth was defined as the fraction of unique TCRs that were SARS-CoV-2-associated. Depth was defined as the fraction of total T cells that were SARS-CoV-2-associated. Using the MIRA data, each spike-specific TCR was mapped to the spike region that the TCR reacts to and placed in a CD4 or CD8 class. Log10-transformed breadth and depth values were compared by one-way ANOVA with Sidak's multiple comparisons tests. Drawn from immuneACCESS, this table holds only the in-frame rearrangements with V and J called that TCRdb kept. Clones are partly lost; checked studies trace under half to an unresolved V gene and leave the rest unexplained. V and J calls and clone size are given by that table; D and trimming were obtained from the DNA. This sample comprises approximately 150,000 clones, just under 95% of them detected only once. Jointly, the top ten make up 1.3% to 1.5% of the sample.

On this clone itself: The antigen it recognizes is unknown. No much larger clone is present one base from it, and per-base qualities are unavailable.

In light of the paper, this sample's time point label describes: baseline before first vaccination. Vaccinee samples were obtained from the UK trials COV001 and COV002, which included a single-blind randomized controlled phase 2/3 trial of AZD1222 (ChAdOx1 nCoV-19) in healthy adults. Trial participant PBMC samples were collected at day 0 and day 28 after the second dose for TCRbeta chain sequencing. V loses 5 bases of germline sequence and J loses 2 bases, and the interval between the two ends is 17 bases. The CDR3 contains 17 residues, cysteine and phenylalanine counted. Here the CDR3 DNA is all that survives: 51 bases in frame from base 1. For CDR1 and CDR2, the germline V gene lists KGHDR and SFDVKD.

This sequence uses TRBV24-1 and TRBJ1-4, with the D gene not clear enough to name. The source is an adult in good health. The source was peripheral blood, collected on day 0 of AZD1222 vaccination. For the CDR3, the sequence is CATSVQGTGSTNEKLFF. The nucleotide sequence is TGTGCCACCAGTGTCCAAGGTACGGGGTCCACTAATGAAAAACTGTTTTTT.